This T cell receptor (beta chain) was profiled in a study of cytomegalovirus exposure and HLA in healthy donors. Comments on this clone: What it binds is not known.

Whole-study findings and limits: The study flagged roughly 150 TCR beta chains as cytomegalovirus-associated. According to reports, the classifier identified cytomegalovirus status with high specificity and sensitivity. Reports state that TCR beta sequences accurately predicted most subjects' HLA-A and HLA-B alleles. Upon later analysis, HLA-associated TCR beta chains proved more clonally expanded than other, equally common chains.

The CDR3 is 14 residues long. CDR1 is SGHAT, CDR2 FQNNGV, per germline. Trimming cost V 3 bases and J 2 bases, with 10 bases left between them. A multiplex PCR was run with 60 Vbeta primers and 13 Jbeta primers. Sequenced by immunoSEQ multiplex PCR; TCRdb stores in-frame clones only, minus some. The sample consists of some 120,000 clones, roughly 63% of them appearing once. The sample consisted of PBMCs. V gene TRBV11-2 combines with J gene TRBJ2-5; D gene unclear. The receptor comes from a man in his thirties or forties in good health and CMV-seropositive. The CDR3 protein is CASSFGPGQETQYF. The CDR3, as DNA: TGTGCCAGCAGCTTTGGCCCAGGACAAGAGACCCAGTACTTC. Full variable domain (missing parts from reference TRBV11-2 and TRBJ2-5): EAGVAQSPRYKIIEKRQSVAFWCNPISGHATLYWYQQILGQGPKLLIQFQNNGVVDDSQLPKDRFSAERLKGVDSTLKIQPAKLEDSAVYLCASSFGPGQETQYFGPGTRLLVL.